Reported below is one T cell receptor beta chain. This specimen comes from a study of blood T cell repertoires in COVID-19. In the study overall: Sources were T cells, B-cell-depleted T cells, or PBMCs; the material itself was cDNA or gDNA.

Deletions cut 0 bases from V and 1 base from J, with 9 bases between. This CDR3 is built from 15 residues. Germline V gene sequence: CDR1 MNHEY, CDR2 SVGAGI. Data came from immunoSEQ multiplex PCR; TCRdb stores just in-frame clones and leaves some out. The table shows approximately 90,000 clones, with around 86% occurring only once. The rearrangement links TRBV6-5 to TRBJ1-1; D uncertain. Material: peripheral blood. This TCR was sampled from a man aged 55 to 70 with COVID-19, enrolled during active disease. CDR3: CASSYSTQANTEAFF. The CDR3 DNA is TGTGCCAGCAGTTACTCGACCCAGGCGAACACTGAAGCTTTCTTT.